This T cell receptor beta chain was documented in a study of blood T cell repertoires in COVID-19. The wider study: Material from acute and convalescent COVID-19 was sourced from the United States, Italy and Spain.

CDR3 length: 16 residues. The germline V gene encodes CDR1 SGHRS and CDR2 YFSETQ. Trimming removed 7 bases from V and 4 bases from J; junction bases left unmatched: 8. Data came from immunoSEQ multiplex PCR; TCRdb stores just in-frame clones and leaves some out. The sample yields under 300,000 clones, about 80% seen once. Source material: peripheral blood. This rearrangement joins TRBV5-1 to TRBJ2-2; 12 positions agree with TRBD1. The source of this sequence is a woman of 80 years or more with acute or convalescent COVID-19. The CDR3 DNA reads TGCGCCAGCTCGGGACAGGGGGCGCCCGGCACCGGGGAGCTGTTTTTT. Protein: CASSGQGAPGTGELFF.